The clone carrying this TCR beta chain was detected only a few times. The data stem from a study of human T cells and chemical hapten exposure. Original data processing: The median was around 100,000 TCRs per sample, ranging roughly 23,224 to 690,600. TCRdb re-called the RACE reads through MiXCR, storing one row per CDR3 protein. Clone size and V and J calls follow TCRdb, not the original study. Among some 200,000 distinct CDR3 sequences, approximately 29% were seen once, and the ten largest hold roughly 3%. V was cut by 0 bases and J by 1 base, with 9 bases left in between. This CDR3 is 16 amino acids long. Germline V gene data show CDR1 as SNHLY and CDR2 as FYNNEI. As to time point: pre-sensitization, week 0. Treatment reported: therapeutic diphenylcyclopropenone sensitization with weekly scalp DPC.

Sample: whole blood, taken in connection with sensitization to the hapten diphenylcyclopropenone (DPC). The chain combines TRBV2 with TRBJ2-2, with a weak D call TRBD2 (6 bases). The origin of this receptor is a woman in her twenties or thirties with alopecia areata. Some clones in this sample may be carry-over from other donors' samples. The chain's CDR3 is CASSEALGGNTGELFF. Here the CDR3 DNA reads TGTGCCAGCAGTGAAGCGCTCGGGGGGAACACCGGGGAGCTGTTTTTT.